The rows below give T cell receptor beta chains drawn from one sample of a study of T cell repertoires in cytomegalovirus infection. TCRdb called the reads again in MiXCR, with one record for every CDR3 protein. Found here are some 940,000 distinct CDR3 sequences, approximately 33% of them singletons; the top ten hold roughly 13%. No antigen has been assigned to these receptors. Sample: cultured CD8+ T cells from PBMCs, taken from culture after CMV antigen stimulation. The receptors stem from a human donor in good health (CMV status not recorded). Some clones in this sample may be carry-over from other donors' samples. CDR3s include the opening cysteine and the closing phenylalanine or tryptophan. A D gene is named only where the DNA matches it firmly. Size is omitted from some rows. Given values are once, few, many or a class for expanded clones.

V	size	J	D	DNA	CDR3
TRBV7-9	once	TRBJ2-7	NA	TGTGCCAGCAGCTTAGAAGAAGGGGCGGAGTACGAGCAGTACTTC	CASSLEEGAEYEQYF
TRBV7-9	many	TRBJ1-2	NA	TGTGCCTCCAGTAGTACAGGGCGCAACTATGGCTACACCTTC	CASSSTGRNYGYTF
TRBV24-1	NA	TRBJ1-2	TRBD1	TGTGCCACCAGTGACCGACAGGGCCGAGGCTACACCTTC	CATSDRQGRGYTF
TRBV11-2	NA	TRBJ1-2	NA	TGTGCCAGCAGCCCCATAGGGCCCTACTATGGCTACACCTTC	CASSPIGPYYGYTF
TRBV24-1	NA	TRBJ2-5	TRBD1	TGTGCCACCAGTGATTACCGGGACAGAGAAGAGACCCAGTACTTC	CATSDYRDREETQYF
TRBV7-9	NA	TRBJ2-5	TRBD1	TGTGCCAGCAGCCGAAAGGGGGCGACTGAGACCCAGTACTTC	CASSRKGATETQYF
TRBV2	NA	TRBJ2-7	TRBD2	TGTGCCAGCAGTGGACTAGCGGGCGAGCAGTACTTC	CASSGLAGEQYF
TRBV24-1	NA	TRBJ2-5	NA	TGTGCCACCAGTGATTTGCAATACTCCGTCGGCCCAGAGACCCAGTACTTC	CATSDLQYSVGPETQYF
TRBV7-9	NA	TRBJ1-1	NA	TGTGCCAGCAGCCCCCCGGGGGGGGGCACTGAAGCTTTCTTT	CASSPPGGGTEAFF
TRBV6-6	few	TRBJ1-1	NA	TGTGCCAGCAGTTACTCAGTGCGGACGCCAAAAAACACTGAAGCTTTCTTT	CASSYSVRTPKNTEAFF
TRBV5-4	NA	TRBJ2-1	NA	TGTGCCAGCAGCTTGGTGGCGGGGGCCGTTAATGAGCAGTTCTTC	CASSLVAGAVNEQFF
TRBV9	NA	TRBJ2-1	TRBD1	TGTGCCAGCAGCGTCTACAGGGGACCCAACAATGAGCAGTTCTTC	CASSVYRGPNNEQFF
TRBV10-3	few	TRBJ2-1	NA	TGTGCCATCAGTAGACTCGGAAGGGACAATTGGGAGCAGTTCTTC	CAISRLGRDNWEQFF
TRBV5-4	NA	TRBJ2-7	NA	TGTGCCACCTCGGCAGAATCTCTTCCCGAGCAGTACTTC	CATSAESLPEQYF
TRBV5-6	NA	TRBJ1-5	NA	TGTGCCAGCAGCTCACGCCGGAATTCTTATAGCAATCAGCCCCAGCATTTT	CASSSRRNSYSNQPQHF
TRBV4-2	few	TRBJ2-1	TRBD2	TGTGCCAGCAGCCATTCGACTAGCGGGGGGGGGGATGAGCAGTTCTTC	CASSHSTSGGGDEQFF
TRBV27	few	TRBJ2-1	NA	TGTGCCAGCAGTCAATACGGTCAGGGAGATGAGCAGTTCTTC	CASSQYGQGDEQFF
TRBV11-2	few	TRBJ2-3	NA	TGTGCCAGCAGCTTATGGCGGCAAACGTCGGGGCCAGATACGCAGTATTTT	CASSLWRQTSGPDTQYF